The present TCR beta chain was sequenced within a study of technical replicates of blood from several donors. TCRdb keeps only in-frame clones here, not all; method: immunoSEQ multiplex PCR. The sample holds more than 95,000 clones, about 96% seen once. This CDR3 has 12 amino acids. The rearrangement links TRBV12-1 to TRBJ2-7; no check of the table's D call, TRBD1, against the DNA was made. TRBV12-1 is flagged as a pseudogene. The sequencing input was T cells isolated from PBMCs. The receptor comes from a human donor in good health. CDR3 sequence (DNA): TGTGCCAGCAGCCTACCGGGACAGGGGGAGTACTTC. This encodes CASSLPGQGEYF.